This T cell receptor beta chain emerged from a study of cytomegalovirus exposure and HLA in healthy donors. Study findings and constraints: Investigators reported 150 to 200 TCR beta chains as tied to cytomegalovirus. For TCR beta chains, V- and J-gene trimming was later linked to a missense DCLRE1C variant.

The CDR3 is made up of 13 amino acids. Per the germline V gene, CDR1 is SGHAT and CDR2 is FQNNGV. V was clipped by 8 bases and J by 0 bases, with 10 bases between them. Use of 60 Vbeta and 13 Jbeta primers characterized the PCR. The method was immunoSEQ multiplex PCR; TCRdb's version includes in-frame clones alone and lacks a portion of them. The sample records about 170,000 clones, approximately 80% being singletons. About this clone itself: What it binds is unknown.

The receptor's source is a woman aged 50 to 60 in good health and CMV-seronegative. The source material was PBMCs. The chain carries TRBV11-2 and TRBJ1-1; D is unresolved. CDR3 bases: TGTGCCAGCTCTCTGGCGGTGAACACTGAAGCTTTCTTT. Its translation is CASSLAVNTEAFF.